This paragraph covers one T cell receptor beta chain sequence. The target antigen is unknown. The repertoire was sequenced with immunoSEQ multiplex PCR; TCRdb's copy has only in-frame clones and lacks some. Among about 80,000 clones listed, about nine tenths were seen once. The sample belongs to a study of OX40 agonist ivuxolimab in advanced cancers. Study summary: Patients were dosed with the agonistic anti-OX40 (CD134) antibody ivuxolimab. Study findings and constraints: At 0.1 to 3.0 mg/kg and by week 6, CD4+ and CD8+ T cells in the blood had expanded clonally.

Trimming pared 4 bases from V and 0 bases from J, leaving 10 bases between. The V gene's germline CDR1 is MNHEY and CDR2 SVGAGI. There are 15 residues in the CDR3. Any history of autoimmune disease or systemic immunosuppression disqualified patients. This TCR derives from an adult with an advanced solid tumor such as melanoma, head and neck, liver or kidney cancer. The source material was CD4+ or CD8+ T cells sorted from blood, sampled in a trial of the OX40 agonist ivuxolimab. The chain recombines TRBV6-5 with TRBJ1-3; D is uncertain. DNA for the CDR3: TGTGCCAGCAGTTCCTCCGACGACTCTGGAAACACCATATATTTT. Residues: CASSSSDDSGNTIYF.